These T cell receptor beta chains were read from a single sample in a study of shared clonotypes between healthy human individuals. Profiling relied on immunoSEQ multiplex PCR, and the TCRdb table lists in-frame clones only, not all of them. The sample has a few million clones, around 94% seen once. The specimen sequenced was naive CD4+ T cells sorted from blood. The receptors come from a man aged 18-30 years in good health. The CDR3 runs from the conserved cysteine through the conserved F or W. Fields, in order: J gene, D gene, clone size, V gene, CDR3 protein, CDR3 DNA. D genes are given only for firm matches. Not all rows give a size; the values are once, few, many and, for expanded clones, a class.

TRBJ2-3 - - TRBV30 CAWSVRATDTDTQYF TGTGCCTGGAGTGTCCGGGCCACAGACACAGATACGCAGTATTTT
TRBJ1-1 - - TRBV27 CASSGYSEAFF TGTGCCAGCAGTGGATACTCTGAAGCTTTCTTT
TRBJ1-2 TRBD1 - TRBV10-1 CASSSDRADGYTF TGCGCCAGCAGTTCGGACAGGGCGGATGGCTACACCTTC
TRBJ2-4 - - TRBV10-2 CATHLIAKNIQYF TGCGCCACACACCTTATAGCCAAAAACATTCAGTACTTC
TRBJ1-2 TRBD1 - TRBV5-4 CASSSLDRHNYGYTF TGTGCCAGCAGCTCCCTGGACAGGCACAACTATGGCTACACCTTC
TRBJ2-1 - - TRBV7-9 CASSLEPPGGSEQFF TGTGCCAGCAGCTTAGAACCTCCCGGGGGCAGTGAGCAGTTCTTC
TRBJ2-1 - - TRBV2 CASSEDRGTGSYNEQFF TGTGCCAGCAGTGAAGATCGGGGGACGGGCTCCTACAATGAGCAGTTCTTC
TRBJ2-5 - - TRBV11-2 CASSPRGVAVTYQETQYF TGTGCCAGCAGCCCTAGGGGAGTAGCGGTAACGTACCAGGAGACCCAGTACTTC
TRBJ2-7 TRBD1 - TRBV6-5 CASTRGTGRSYEQYF TGTGCCAGCACTCGTGGGACAGGGAGGTCCTACGAGCAGTACTTC
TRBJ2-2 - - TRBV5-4 CASSLRGAANTGELFF TGTGCCAGCAGCTTAAGGGGGGCAGCGAACACCGGGGAGCTGTTTTTT
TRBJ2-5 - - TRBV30 CAWSFGAGGGGKTQYF TGTGCCTGGAGTTTTGGGGCTGGAGGGGGAGGAAAGACCCAGTACTTC
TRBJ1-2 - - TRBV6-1 CASSEAGGSLRGYTF TGTGCCAGCAGTGAAGCGGGGGGGAGTCTGAGGGGCTACACCTTC
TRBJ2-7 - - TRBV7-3 CASSLTGGKAYEQYF TGTGCCAGCAGCTTGACCGGAGGGAAAGCCTACGAGCAGTACTTC
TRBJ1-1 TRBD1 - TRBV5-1 CASSSDRVSEAFF TGCGCCAGCAGCTCCGACAGGGTATCTGAAGCTTTCTTT
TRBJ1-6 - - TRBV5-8 CASSLEGRVFPLDDSPLHF TGTGCCAGCAGCTTGGAAGGCAGGGTGTTTCCTTTAGATGATTCACCCCTCCACTTT
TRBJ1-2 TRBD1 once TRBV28 CASSLGTGGLGYTF TGTGCCAGCAGTTTAGGGACAGGGGGCCTCGGCTACACCTTC